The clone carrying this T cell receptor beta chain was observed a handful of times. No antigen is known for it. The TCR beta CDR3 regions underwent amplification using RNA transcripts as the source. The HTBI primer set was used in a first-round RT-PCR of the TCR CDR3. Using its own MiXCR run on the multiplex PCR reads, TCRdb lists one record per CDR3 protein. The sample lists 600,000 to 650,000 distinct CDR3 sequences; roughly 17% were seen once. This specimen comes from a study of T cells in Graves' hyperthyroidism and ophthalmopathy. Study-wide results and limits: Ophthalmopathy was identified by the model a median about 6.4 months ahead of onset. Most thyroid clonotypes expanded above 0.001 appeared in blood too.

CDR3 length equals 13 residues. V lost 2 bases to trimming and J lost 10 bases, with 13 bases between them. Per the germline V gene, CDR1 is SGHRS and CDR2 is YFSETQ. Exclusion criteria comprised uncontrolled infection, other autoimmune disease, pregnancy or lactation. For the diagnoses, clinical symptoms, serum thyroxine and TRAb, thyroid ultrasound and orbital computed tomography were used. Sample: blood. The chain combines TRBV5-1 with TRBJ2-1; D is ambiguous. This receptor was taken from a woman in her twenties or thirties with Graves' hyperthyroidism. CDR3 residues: CASSFAAPVEQFF. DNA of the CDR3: TGCGCCAGCAGCTTCGCGGCCCCCGTGGAGCAGTTCTTC.